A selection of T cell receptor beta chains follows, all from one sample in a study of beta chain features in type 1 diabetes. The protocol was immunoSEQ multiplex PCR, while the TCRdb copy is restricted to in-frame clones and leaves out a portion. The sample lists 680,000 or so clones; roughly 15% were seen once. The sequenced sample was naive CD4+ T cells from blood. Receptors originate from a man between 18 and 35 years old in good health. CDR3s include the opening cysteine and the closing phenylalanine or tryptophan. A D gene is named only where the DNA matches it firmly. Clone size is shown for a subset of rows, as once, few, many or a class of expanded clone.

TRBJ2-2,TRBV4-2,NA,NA,TGTGCCAGCAGCCAAGAGGTCGCGTCCCCCGGGGAGCTGTTTTTT,CASSQEVASPGELFF
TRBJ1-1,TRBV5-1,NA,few,TGCGCCAGCAGCTTGATATCGGCCTTCAACACTGAAGCTTTCTTT,CASSLISAFNTEAFF
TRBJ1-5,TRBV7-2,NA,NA,TGTGCCAGCAGCTTAGCAGGGGGAAACCAGCCCCAGCATTTT,CASSLAGGNQPQHF
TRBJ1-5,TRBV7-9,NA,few,TGTGCCAGCAGCGCGGACGGTTATAGCAATCAGCCCCAGCATTTT,CASSADGYSNQPQHF
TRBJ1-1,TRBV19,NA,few,TGTGCCAGTAGCGGTACCCTTGGAGCTGAAGCTTTCTTT,CASSGTLGAEAFF
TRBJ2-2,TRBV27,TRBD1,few,TGTGCCAGCAGTACCGGGGACAGGGGTGGCACCGGGGAGCTGTTTTTT,CASSTGDRGGTGELFF
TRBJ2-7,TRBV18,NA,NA,TGTGCCAGCTCACAGCGTATCCAAGCCTACGAGCAGTACTTC,CASSQRIQAYEQYF
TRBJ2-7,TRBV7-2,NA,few,TGTGCCAGCAGCTTCCGCGACGAGCAGTACTTC,CASSFRDEQYF
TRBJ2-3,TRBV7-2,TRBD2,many,TGTGCCAGATCGAGCGGGGGCACAGATACGCAGTATTTT,CARSSGGTDTQYF
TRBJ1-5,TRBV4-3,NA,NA,TGCGCCAGCAGCCAAACGGGGGTCAATCAGCCCCAGCATTTT,CASSQTGVNQPQHF
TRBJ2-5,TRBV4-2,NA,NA,TGTGCCAGCAGCCAGGGGCAAGAGACCCAGTACTTC,CASSQGQETQYF
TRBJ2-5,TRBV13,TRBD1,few,TGTGCCAGCAGCTACGGACAGGGGGGCGAGACCCAGTACTTC,CASSYGQGGETQYF
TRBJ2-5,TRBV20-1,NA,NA,TGCAGTGTACGCCCCGACGAGACCCAGTACTTC,CSVRPDETQYF
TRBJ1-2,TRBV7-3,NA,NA,TGTGCCAGCAGCTTGGACAGAGGGGCGGGATTTCATGGCTACACCTTC,CASSLDRGAGFHGYTF
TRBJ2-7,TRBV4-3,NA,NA,TGCGCCAGCAGCCAAGCGGGCCGAGTCTACGAGCAGTACTTC,CASSQAGRVYEQYF
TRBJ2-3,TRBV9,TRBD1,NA,TGTGCCAGCACCAGACAGACAGGGGCCCTAGATACGCAGTATTTT,CASTRQTGALDTQYF
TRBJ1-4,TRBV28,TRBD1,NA,TGTGCCACCACCCCCCGGGGACAGGGGGATGAAAAACTGTTTTTT,CATTPRGQGDEKLFF
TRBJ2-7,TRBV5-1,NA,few,TGCGCCAGCAGCCGCGAGGGTTCCGAGCAGTACTTC,CASSREGSEQYF
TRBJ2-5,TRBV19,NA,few,TGTGCCAGTAGTAACGGCGGCCAGTTGTGGGAGACCCAGTACTTC,CASSNGGQLWETQYF
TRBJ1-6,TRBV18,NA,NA,TGTGCCAGCTCACTTTCGAGGGCAAGCTCGGGGGATTCACCCCTCCACTTT,CASSLSRASSGDSPLHF
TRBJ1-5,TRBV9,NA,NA,TGTGCCAGCAGCGTAGGTTGGGGTGGACAGCCCCAGCATTTT,CASSVGWGGQPQHF
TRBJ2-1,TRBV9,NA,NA,TGTGCCAGCAGCGTAGAGGGGGGGTCCTCGAATGAGCAGTTCTTC,CASSVEGGSSNEQFF
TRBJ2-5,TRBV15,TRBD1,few,TGTGCCACCAGCAGAGATCCCCACAGGGGCTTGGCGAAAGAGACCCAGTACTTC,CATSRDPHRGLAKETQYF
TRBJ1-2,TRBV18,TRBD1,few,TGTGCCAGCTCACCGAGGCAGGGGGCCGACTATGGCTACACCTTC,CASSPRQGADYGYTF
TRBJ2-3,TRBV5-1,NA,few,TGCGCCAGCAGCTTGGAAATTCAACCGCAGTATTTT,CASSLEIQPQYF
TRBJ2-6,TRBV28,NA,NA,TGTGCCAGCACCCGGGGAACCTCTGGGGCCAACGTCCTGACTTTC,CASTRGTSGANVLTF
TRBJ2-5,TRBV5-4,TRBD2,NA,TGTGCCAGCAGGAGCGGGAGGCAAGAGACCCAGTACTTC,CASRSGRQETQYF
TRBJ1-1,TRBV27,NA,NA,TGTGCCAGCAGTTTATCCCCCAGGACAGTTGAAGCTTTCTTT,CASSLSPRTVEAFF
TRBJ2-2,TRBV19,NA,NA,TGTGCCAGTATCGTGGCAGCGAACACCGGGGAGCTGTTTTTT,CASIVAANTGELFF
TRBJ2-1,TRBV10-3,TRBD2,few,TGTGCCAGCAGTTACTCGGGGGGAACCTACAATGAGCAGTTCTTC,CASSYSGGTYNEQFF
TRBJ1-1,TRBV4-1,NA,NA,TGCGCCAGCAGCCAGGCCACCTTGAACACTGAAGCTTTCTTT,CASSQATLNTEAFF
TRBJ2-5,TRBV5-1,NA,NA,TGCGCCAGCAGCTTGGCCCAAGAGACCCAGTACTTC,CASSLAQETQYF
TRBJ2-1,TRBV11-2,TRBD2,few,TGTGCCAGCAGCTTAGAGTGGCTAGCGGGAGGCAGCAATGAGCAGTTCTTC,CASSLEWLAGGSNEQFF
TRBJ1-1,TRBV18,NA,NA,TGTGCCAGCTCACCACAGGCAGGGATGAACACTGAAGCTTTCTTT,CASSPQAGMNTEAFF
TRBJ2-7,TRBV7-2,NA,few,TGTGCCAGCAGCTCCAGGATGGGCGAGCAGTACTTC,CASSSRMGEQYF
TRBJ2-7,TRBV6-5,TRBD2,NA,TGTGCCAGCAGTCTGCGGACTAGCGACGAGCAGTACTTC,CASSLRTSDEQYF
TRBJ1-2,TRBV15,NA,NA,TGTGCCACCAGCAGAGAGGGATTGCTCTATGGCTACACCTTC,CATSREGLLYGYTF
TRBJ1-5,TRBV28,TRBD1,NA,TGTGCCAGCAGGATTCCGGGACAGGGTGGTCAGCCCCAGCATTTT,CASRIPGQGGQPQHF
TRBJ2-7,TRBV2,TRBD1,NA,TGTGCCAGCGGGCCGGGACAGTTCACCTACGAGCAGTACTTC,CASGPGQFTYEQYF
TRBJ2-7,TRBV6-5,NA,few,TGTGCCAGCAGAGACAGCAGCGACGAGCAGTACTTC,CASRDSSDEQYF